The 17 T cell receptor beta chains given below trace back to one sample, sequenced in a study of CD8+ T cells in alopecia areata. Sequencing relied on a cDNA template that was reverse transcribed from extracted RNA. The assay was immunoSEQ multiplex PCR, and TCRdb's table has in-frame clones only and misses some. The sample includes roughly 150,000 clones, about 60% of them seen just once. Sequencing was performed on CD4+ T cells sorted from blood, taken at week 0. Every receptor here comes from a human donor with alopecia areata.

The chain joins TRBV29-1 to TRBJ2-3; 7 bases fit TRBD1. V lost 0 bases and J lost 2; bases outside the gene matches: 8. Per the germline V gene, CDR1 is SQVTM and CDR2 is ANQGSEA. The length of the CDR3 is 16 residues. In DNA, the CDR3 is TGCAGCGTTGAAGATCGAGGGACAGACTACACAGATACGCAGTATTTT. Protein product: CSVEDRGTDYTDTQYF.

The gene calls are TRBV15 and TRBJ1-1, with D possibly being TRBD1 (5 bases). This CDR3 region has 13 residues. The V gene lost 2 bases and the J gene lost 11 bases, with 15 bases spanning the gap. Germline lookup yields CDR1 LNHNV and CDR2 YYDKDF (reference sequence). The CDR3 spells CATSRTASGGAFF. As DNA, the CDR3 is TGTGCCACCAGCAGAACCGCGAGCGGGGGGGCTTTCTTT.

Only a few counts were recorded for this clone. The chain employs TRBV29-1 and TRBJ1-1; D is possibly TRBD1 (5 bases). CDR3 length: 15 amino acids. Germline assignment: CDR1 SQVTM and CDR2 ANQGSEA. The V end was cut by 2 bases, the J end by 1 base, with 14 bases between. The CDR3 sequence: CSVERAGLSNTEAFF. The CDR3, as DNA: TGCAGCGTTGAAAGGGCAGGGCTATCGAACACTGAAGCTTTCTTT.

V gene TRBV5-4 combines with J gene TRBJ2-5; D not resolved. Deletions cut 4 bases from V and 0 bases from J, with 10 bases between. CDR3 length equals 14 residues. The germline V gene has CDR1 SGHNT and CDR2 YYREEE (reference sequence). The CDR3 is CASSGSMYQETQYF. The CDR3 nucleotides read TGTGCCAGCAGCGGGTCAATGTACCAAGAGACCCAGTACTTC.

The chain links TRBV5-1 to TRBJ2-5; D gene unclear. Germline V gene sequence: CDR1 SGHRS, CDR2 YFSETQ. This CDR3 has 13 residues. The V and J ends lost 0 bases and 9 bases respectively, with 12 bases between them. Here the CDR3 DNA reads TGCGCCAGCAGCTTGGGGACCGACGAGGCCCAGTACTTC. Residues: CASSLGTDEAQYF.

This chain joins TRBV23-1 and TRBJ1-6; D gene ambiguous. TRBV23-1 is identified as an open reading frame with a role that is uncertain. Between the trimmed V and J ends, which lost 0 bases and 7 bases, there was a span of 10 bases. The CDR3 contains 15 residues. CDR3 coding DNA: TGCGCCAGCAGTCAATCAGGAGGGTACAATTCACCCCTCCACTTT. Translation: CASSQSGGYNSPLHF.

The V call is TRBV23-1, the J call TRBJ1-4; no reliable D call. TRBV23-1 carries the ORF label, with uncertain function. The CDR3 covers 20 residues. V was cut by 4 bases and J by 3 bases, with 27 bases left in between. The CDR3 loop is CASSLTLSTPEKKSNEKLFF. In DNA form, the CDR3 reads TGCGCCAGCAGTCTTACTCTATCCACTCCCGAAAAAAAGTCTAATGAAAAACTGTTTTTT.

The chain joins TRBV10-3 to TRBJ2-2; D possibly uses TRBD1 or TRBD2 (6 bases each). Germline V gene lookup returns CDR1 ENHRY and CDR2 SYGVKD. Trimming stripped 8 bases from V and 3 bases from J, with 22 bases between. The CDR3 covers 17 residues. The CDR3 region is CAIALMGGYPDTGELFF. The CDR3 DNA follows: TGTGCCATCGCCTTGATGGGGGGCTACCCCGACACCGGGGAGCTGTTTTTT.

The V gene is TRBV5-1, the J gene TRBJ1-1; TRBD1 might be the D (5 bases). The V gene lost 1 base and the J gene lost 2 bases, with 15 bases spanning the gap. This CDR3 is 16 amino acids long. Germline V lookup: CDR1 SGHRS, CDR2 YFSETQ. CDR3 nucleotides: TGCGCCAGCAGCTTGACCCTTAGGGGATCCAACACTGAAGCTTTCTTT. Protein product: CASSLTLRGSNTEAFF.

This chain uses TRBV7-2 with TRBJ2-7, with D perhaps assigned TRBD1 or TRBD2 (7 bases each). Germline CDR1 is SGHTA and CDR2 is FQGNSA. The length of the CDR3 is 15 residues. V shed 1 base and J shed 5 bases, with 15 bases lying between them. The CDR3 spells CASSLVGGGENEQYF. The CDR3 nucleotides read TGTGCCAGCAGCTTAGTGGGAGGGGGCGAAAACGAGCAGTACTTC. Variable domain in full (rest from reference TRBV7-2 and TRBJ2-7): GAGVSQSPSNKVTEKGKDVELRCDPISGHTALYWYRQSLGQGLEFLIYFQGNSAPDKSGLPSDRFSAERTGGSVSTLTIQRTQQEDSAVYLCASSLVGGGENEQYFGPGTRLTVT.

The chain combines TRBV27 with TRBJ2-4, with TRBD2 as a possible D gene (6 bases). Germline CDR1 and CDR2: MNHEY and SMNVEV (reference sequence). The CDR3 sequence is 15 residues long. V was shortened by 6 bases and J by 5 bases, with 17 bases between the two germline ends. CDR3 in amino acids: CASSRAGLLENIQYF. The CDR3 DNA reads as TGTGCCAGCAGCCGCGCTGGACTACTTGAAAACATTCAGTACTTC.

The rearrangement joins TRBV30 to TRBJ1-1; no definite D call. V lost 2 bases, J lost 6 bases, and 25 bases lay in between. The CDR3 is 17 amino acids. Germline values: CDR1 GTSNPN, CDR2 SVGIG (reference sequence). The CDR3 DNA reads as TGTGCCTGGAGTTCCCTCCCGACGATAACACGCGCCCCTGAAGCTTTCTTT. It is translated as CAWSSLPTITRAPEAFF.

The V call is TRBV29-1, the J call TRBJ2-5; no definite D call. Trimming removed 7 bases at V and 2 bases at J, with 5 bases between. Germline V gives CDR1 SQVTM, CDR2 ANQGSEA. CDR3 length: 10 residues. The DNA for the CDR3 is TGCAGCGCTGAGCAAGAGACCCAGTACTTC. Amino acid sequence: CSAEQETQYF.

The CDR3 region is CAWSFTPGQYEQYF. The CDR3 nucleotides are TGTGCCTGGAGTTTTACCCCGGGGCAGTACGAGCAGTACTTC. V and J are TRBV30 and TRBJ2-7, with D possibly called TRBD1 or TRBD2 (5 bases each). Germline V gives CDR1 GTSNPN, CDR2 SVGIG (reference sequence). The V gene lost 2 bases and the J gene lost 4 bases, with 15 bases spanning the gap. The CDR3 loop spans 14 amino acids.

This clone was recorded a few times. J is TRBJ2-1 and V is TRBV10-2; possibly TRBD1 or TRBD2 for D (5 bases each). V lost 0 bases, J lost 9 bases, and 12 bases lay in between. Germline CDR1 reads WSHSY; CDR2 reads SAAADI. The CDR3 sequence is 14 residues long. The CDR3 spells CASSESTVGTEQFF. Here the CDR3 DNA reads TGCGCCAGCAGTGAGTCGACCGTGGGGACTGAGCAGTTCTTC.

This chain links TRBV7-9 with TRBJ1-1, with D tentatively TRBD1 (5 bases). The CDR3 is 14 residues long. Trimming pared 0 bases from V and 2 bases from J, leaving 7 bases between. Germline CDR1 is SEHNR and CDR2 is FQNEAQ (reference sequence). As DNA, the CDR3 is TGTGCCAGCAGCTTAGCAGGGACTAACACTGAAGCTTTCTTT. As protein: CASSLAGTNTEAFF.

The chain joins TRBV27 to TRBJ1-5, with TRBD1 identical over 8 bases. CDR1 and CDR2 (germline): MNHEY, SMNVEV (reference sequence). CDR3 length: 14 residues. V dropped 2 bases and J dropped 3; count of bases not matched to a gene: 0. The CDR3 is CASSLQGANQPQHF. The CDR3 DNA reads TGTGCCAGCAGTTTACAGGGGGCCAATCAGCCCCAGCATTTT.